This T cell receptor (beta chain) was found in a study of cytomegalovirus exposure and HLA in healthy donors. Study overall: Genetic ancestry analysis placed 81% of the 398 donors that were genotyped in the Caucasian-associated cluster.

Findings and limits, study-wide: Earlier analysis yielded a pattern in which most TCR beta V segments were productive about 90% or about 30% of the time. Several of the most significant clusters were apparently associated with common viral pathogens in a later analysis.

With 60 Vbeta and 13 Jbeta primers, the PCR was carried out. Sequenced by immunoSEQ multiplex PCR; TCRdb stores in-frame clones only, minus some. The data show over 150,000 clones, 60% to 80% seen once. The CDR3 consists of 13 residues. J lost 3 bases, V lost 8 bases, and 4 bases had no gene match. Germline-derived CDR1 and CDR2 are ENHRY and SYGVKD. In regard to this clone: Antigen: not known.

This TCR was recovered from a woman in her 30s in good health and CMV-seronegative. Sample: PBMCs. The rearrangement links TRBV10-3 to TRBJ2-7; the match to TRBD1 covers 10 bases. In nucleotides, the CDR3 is TGTGCCATCGCGGGACAGGGGAGCTACGAGCAGTACTTC. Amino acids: CAIAGQGSYEQYF.